One and the same sample provided the 23 T cell receptor beta chains below, sequenced in a study of T-cell memory formation after mild COVID-19. TCRdb reprocessed the 5' RACE reads with MiXCR, giving one entry per CDR3 protein. The sample holds 300,000 or so distinct CDR3 sequences, about 15% seen once. The sample comprised PBMCs or a T cell subset sorted from them (not recorded which). The receptors here all came from a man younger than 30 who had mild COVID-19 (a few samples of this study predate the infection). Cell type and time point are not known.

The gene calls are TRBV15 and TRBJ2-7; weak D call: TRBD2 (6 bases). Germline V CDR1 and CDR2: LNHNV, YYDKDF (reference sequence). Trimming shortened V by 6 bases and J by 0 bases, and 12 bases separated the two germline ends. The CDR3 has 14 residues. DNA for the CDR3: TGTGCCACCAGTACCGACGGGAGCTCCTACGAGCAGTACTTC. Encoded protein: CATSTDGSSYEQYF.

This clonotype has at least ten counts. This chain links TRBV6-6 with TRBJ2-1, with D perhaps TRBD1 (6 bases). The CDR3 has 15 amino acids. CDR1 and CDR2 (germline): MNHNY, SVGAGI (reference sequence). V dropped 0 bases and J dropped 6 bases, with 12 bases sitting between them. CDR3 protein: CASSYSNRVVNEQFF. In DNA, the CDR3 is TGTGCCAGCAGTTACTCAAACAGGGTGGTCAATGAGCAGTTCTTC.

A few counts support this clonotype. The rearrangement uses TRBV28 and TRBJ2-3; the D call may be TRBD1 or TRBD2 (5 bases each). V lost 3 bases and J lost 2, with 12 bases in between. This CDR3 comprises 15 residues. Germline values: CDR1 MDHEN, CDR2 SYDVKM. The CDR3 loop is CASSFGGRLTDTQYF. The CDR3, as DNA: TGTGCCAGCAGTTTTGGGGGACGACTCACAGATACGCAGTATTTT.

In its sample, this clonotype was seen a few times. V and J are TRBV20-1 and TRBJ1-1; D is ambiguous. Trimming shortened V by 0 bases and J by 5 bases, and 13 bases separated the two germline ends. Germline V gene data show CDR1 as DFQATT and CDR2 as SNEGSKA (reference sequence). The CDR3 is made up of 14 amino acids. The CDR3 sequence is CSARDIGDRTEAFF. In DNA, the CDR3 is TGCAGTGCTAGAGATATCGGGGATAGGACTGAAGCTTTCTTT.

This chain uses TRBV6-5 with TRBJ2-2; 9 positions match TRBD1. CDR1 MNHEY and CDR2 SVGAGI come from the germline V gene. J was trimmed by 8 bases and V by 6 bases; bases with no gene match: 7. This CDR3 comprises 14 residues. The CDR3 here is CASRLQGAWGELFF. CDR3 bases: TGTGCCAGCAGATTACAGGGGGCGTGGGGGGAGCTGTTTTTT.

This clonotype was counted between two and nine times. The chain links TRBV28 to TRBJ2-7; D may be TRBD1 (6 bases). V shed 4 bases and J shed 6 bases, with 16 bases lying between them. Germline V gives CDR1 MDHEN, CDR2 SYDVKM. The CDR3 totals 14 residues. CDR3 in amino acids: CASSYRRQALEQYV. CDR3 DNA: TGTGCCAGCAGTTATCGACGACAGGCTCTCGAGCAGTACGTC.

This rearrangement joins TRBV7-9 to TRBJ2-7, with 9 bases fitting TRBD1. Germline V gene lookup returns CDR1 SEHNR and CDR2 FQNEAQ (reference sequence). The CDR3 sequence is 14 residues long. V shed 1 base and J 4 bases; nucleotides not matched to a gene: 2. Here the CDR3 reads CASSLDGQGYEQYV. CDR3 bases: TGTGCCAGCAGCTTAGACGGACAGGGGTACGAGCAGTACGTC.

The V call is TRBV6-5, the J call TRBJ2-2; D possibly corresponds to TRBD1 (7 bases). Germline CDR1 and CDR2: MNHEY and SVGAGI. The V end lost 0 bases, the J end lost 4 bases, and 12 bases lay between the germline ends. The CDR3 runs 16 residues. In DNA form, the CDR3 reads TGTGCCAGCAGTTACTCAACAGGGGAGGTCACCGGGGAGCTGTTTTTT. Protein product: CASSYSTGEVTGELFF.

This clonotype was observed a few times. The genes are TRBV6-5 and TRBJ1-2, with D possibly matching TRBD1 (6 bases). Per germline, CDR1 MNHEY and CDR2 SVGAGI. V lost 6 bases, J lost 0 bases, and 14 bases lay in between. The CDR3 is made up of 15 amino acids. CDR3 protein: CASRETGKANYGYTF. The CDR3, as DNA: TGTGCCAGCAGGGAGACAGGCAAAGCTAACTATGGCTACACCTTC.

This clonotype was counted only a few times. V gene TRBV7-6 combines with J gene TRBJ2-5; 12 bases align to TRBD2. The CDR3 contains 17 residues. CDR1 and CDR2 from the germline V gene are SGHVS and FNYEAQ. J gave up 2 bases and V 4 bases, and 8 bases lay outside the gene matches. CDR3 in amino acids: CASSWGLAGGSQETQYF. In DNA, the CDR3 is TGTGCCAGCAGCTGGGGCCTAGCGGGGGGGTCTCAAGAGACCCAGTACTTC.

The chain uses TRBV5-1 and TRBJ2-5, with 7 bases matching TRBD2. The CDR3 extends over 16 amino acids. Germline V gives CDR1 SGHRS, CDR2 YFSETQ. The ends lost 1 base at V and 0 bases at J; junction bases unmatched: 6. The CDR3 region is CASSLYWRGNQETQYF. In DNA, the CDR3 is TGCGCCAGCAGCTTGTACTGGCGGGGGAACCAAGAGACCCAGTACTTC.

This clonotype was found many times. The CDR3 sequence is CASALGGGTDTQYF. CDR3 coding DNA: TGTGCCAGCGCTCTCGGGGGGGGGACAGATACGCAGTATTTT. The J gene is TRBJ2-3, the V gene TRBV12-3 or TRBV12-4, with 8 nucleotides matching TRBD2. The CDR3 spans 14 residues. After removal of 8 bases from V and 3 bases from J, the junction contained 7 bases not matched to a gene.

The V gene is TRBV20-1, the J gene TRBJ1-6; D is unclear. From germline, CDR1 is DFQATT and CDR2 SNEGSKA (reference sequence). V was clipped by 5 bases and J by 8 bases, with 16 bases between them. The length of the CDR3 is 14 residues. Here the CDR3 reads CSAQKGQEDSPLHF. DNA of the CDR3: TGCAGTGCTCAAAAGGGCCAAGAGGATTCACCCCTCCACTTT.

This clonotype appeared a single time. V is TRBV6-5 and J is TRBJ2-5; no reliable D call. CDR1 is MNHEY, CDR2 SVGAGI, per germline. The CDR3 has 13 residues. V was pared by 2 bases and J by 0 bases, with 4 bases between. The CDR3 is CASSYGYQETQYF. The CDR3 nucleotides read TGTGCCAGCAGTTACGGCTACCAAGAGACCCAGTACTTC.

This clonotype has just a few counts. The chain has TRBV9 and TRBJ2-5; D gene uncertain. This CDR3 is 13 amino acids long. Trimming removed 0 bases from V and 0 bases from J, with 3 bases in between. Germline-derived CDR1 and CDR2 are SGDLS and YYNGEE. The CDR3 DNA reads TGTGCCAGCAGCGTAGGCTACCAAGAGACCCAGTACTTC. Translation: CASSVGYQETQYF.

The chain combines TRBV7-2 with TRBJ1-1, with 9 positions matching TRBD1. The V gene end was trimmed by 5 bases and the J gene end by 3 bases; junction bases not matched to a gene: 1. Germline assignment: CDR1 SGHTA and CDR2 FQGNSA. The CDR3 spans 13 residues. The CDR3 loop is CASSRQGDTEAFF. In DNA, the CDR3 is TGTGCCAGCAGCCGACAGGGGGACACTGAAGCTTTCTTT.

This chain connects TRBV5-1 to TRBJ2-1, with D uncertain. The CDR3 extends over 15 amino acids. The germline V gene has CDR1 SGHRS and CDR2 YFSETQ. The germline V and J ends were trimmed by 0 bases and 7 bases, with 14 bases remaining between them. The CDR3 coding sequence is TGCGCCAGCAGCTTGGTGGGCGCGGCAATTAATGAGCAGTTCTTC. Translated, it gives CASSLVGAAINEQFF.

V gene TRBV6-6 combines with J gene TRBJ1-1; 12 nucleotides align to TRBD1. V dropped 6 bases and J dropped 4; count of bases not matched to a gene: 6. This CDR3 contains 15 residues. Germline loops: CDR1 MNHNY, CDR2 SVGAGI (reference sequence). The CDR3: CASSTGTGGGTEAFF. CDR3 coding DNA: TGTGCCAGCAGCACCGGGACAGGGGGCGGCACTGAAGCTTTCTTT.

The chain couples TRBV20-1 to TRBJ1-4; possibly TRBD1 for D (6 bases). The CDR3 contains 15 residues. Per germline, CDR1 DFQATT and CDR2 SNEGSKA (reference sequence). Trimming shortened V by 1 base and J by 5 bases, and 14 bases separated the two germline ends. The CDR3 DNA follows: TGCAGTGCTAGAGGTGGCCGGGGGCGGAATGAAAAACTGTTTTTT. It codes for CSARGGRGRNEKLFF.

This clonotype occurred a few times. This chain uses TRBV5-4 with TRBJ1-3; 9 bases agree with TRBD1. The CDR3 extends over 16 amino acids. Losses at the gene ends were 10 bases for V and 2 bases for J; bases not matched to a gene: 13. The germline gives CDR1 SGHNT, CDR2 YYREEE (reference sequence). The CDR3 DNA reads TGTGCCGGAGGAGCGACAGGGGGGACTACTGGAAACACCATATATTTT. This gives the protein CAGGATGGTTGNTIYF.

This clonotype was picked up many times. The chain carries TRBV10-2 and TRBJ2-2, with D possibly matching TRBD2 (5 bases). Trimming removed 5 bases from V and 7 bases from J, with 11 bases in between. This CDR3 spans 13 amino acids. Germline loops: CDR1 WSHSY, CDR2 SAAADI. The CDR3 protein is CASSRRADGELFF. The DNA for the CDR3 is TGCGCCAGCAGTCGGCGGGCCGACGGGGAGCTGTTTTTT.

This clonotype was found a few times. This chain's CDR3 is CASSPGTGTASYEQYV. The CDR3 nucleotides are TGTGCCAGCAGCCCAGGGACAGGGACCGCCTCCTACGAGCAGTACGTC. The V call is TRBV5-6, the J call TRBJ2-7; TRBD1 matches 9 bases. The CDR3 is 16 amino acids. J was trimmed by 0 bases and V by 4 bases; bases with no gene match: 8. Germline-derived CDR1 and CDR2 are SGHDT and YYEEEE.

In nucleotides, the CDR3 is TGCGCCAGCAGCCAAGATCGGGCAGGGCGCGATTCACCCCTCCACTTT. It is translated as CASSQDRAGRDSPLHF. V is TRBV4-1 and J is TRBJ1-6; perhaps TRBD1 as D (5 bases). Germline V gives CDR1 MGHRA, CDR2 YSYEKL. The V end lost 0 bases, the J end lost 8 bases, and 14 bases lay between the germline ends. The CDR3 covers 16 residues.